This T cell receptor (beta chain) derives from a study of radiation and T cells in renal cell carcinoma. The CDR3 runs to 17 residues. Trimming took 0 bases from V and 4 from J; bases not matched to a gene: 9. Per germline, CDR1 SGHTA and CDR2 FQGNSA. Sequenced by immunoSEQ multiplex PCR; TCRdb stores in-frame clones only, minus some. The data show around 86,000 clones, with 65% to 90% seen just once and about 23% held by the top ten. Time point described: blood 2 weeks post-SBRT. Noted treatment: 15 Gy SBRT to primary tumor, nephrectomy 4 weeks later. The receptor was derived from a woman between 50 and 59 years old with renal cell carcinoma. The sequencing used blood, collected from a patient whose treatment included radiotherapy and nephrectomy. V is TRBV7-2 and J is TRBJ2-1; 7 positions match TRBD2. The CDR3 region is CASSLAHNGEGYNEQFF. The CDR3 bases are TGTGCCAGCAGCTTAGCGCATAACGGGGAGGGGTACAATGAGCAGTTCTTC.